The entry below describes one TCR beta chain. Its antigen is as yet unknown. This sample stems from a study of graft-versus-host responses after intestinal transplantation. Study-wide findings and caveats: Within the allografts of patients who had graft-donor T cell macrochimerism, graft-versus-host to host-versus-graft clonal ratios were high. Researchers found peak circulating GvH clone levels linked to early post-transplant HvG declines. In recipient marrow, GvH clones were found, and some appeared first in ileum or blood.

Intraepithelial plus lamina propria lymphocytes were released by processing graft tissue. Sequencing was performed with immunoSEQ multiplex PCR; in TCRdb, only in-frame clones are kept and a portion is missing. The sample records about 5,600 clones, about 75% being singletons. Trimming took off 9 bases at V and 9 bases at J, with 18 bases between the two ends. The CDR3 sequence is 13 residues long. Germline CDR1 reads MNHEY; CDR2 reads SVGAGI. The specimen comprised ileum tissue, sampled about 230 days after intestinal transplant. The origin of this receptor is a human patient who received an intestinal transplant, so some T cells may come from the graft donor. The chain has TRBV6-5 and TRBJ2-1; D perhaps matches TRBD1 (5 bases). The CDR3 DNA reads as TGTGCCAGTTCCTTCGGCAGGGCCAGTGAGCAGTTCTTC. Its translation is CASSFGRASEQFF.